These 10 T cell receptor beta chains came from one sample sequenced in a study of CD8+ T cells in alopecia areata. Treatment described: oral pan-JAK inhibitor, 5-10 mg twice daily. RNA extraction and reverse transcription yielded cDNA as sequencing template. This table comes from immunoSEQ multiplex PCR, and its TCRdb copy is limited to in-frame clones, with some not included. This table holds about 180,000 clones, approximately 50% found once. Sequences were derived from CD8+ T cells sorted from blood, sampled around week 54, from a patient treated with tofacitinib. Every receptor here comes from a human donor with alopecia areata.

This clone was seen a handful of times. The V and J genes are TRBV7-2 and TRBJ2-2; D not certain. CDR3 size: 15 residues. Deletions cut 5 bases from V and 1 base from J, with 11 bases between. Germline values: CDR1 SGHTA, CDR2 FQGNSA. CDR3 sequence reads: CASSPLWQNTGELFF. CDR3 sequence (DNA): TGTGCCAGCAGCCCCCTCTGGCAGAACACCGGGGAGCTGTTTTTT.

This clone has only a few counts. The chain is built from TRBV29-1 and TRBJ2-7, with a possible D match to TRBD1 (6 bases). From germline, CDR1 is SQVTM and CDR2 ANQGSEA. The CDR3 sequence is 11 residues long. Trimming pared 5 bases from V and 7 bases from J, leaving 12 bases between. The CDR3 sequence: CSVRDIEEQYF. The DNA of the CDR3 is TGCAGCGTTCGGGACATAGAGGAGCAGTACTTC.

This clone occurred a few times. V is TRBV5-1 and J is TRBJ2-1; D remains ambiguous. Germline V gene sequence: CDR1 SGHRS, CDR2 YFSETQ. The CDR3 has 17 amino acids. V lost 0 bases, J lost 2 bases, and 15 bases lay in between. Written as DNA, the CDR3 is TGCGCCAGCAGCTTGGAGGGCAAGGGTGTGGCCTACAATGAGCAGTTCTTC. It is translated as CASSLEGKGVAYNEQFF.

This chain links TRBV11-2 with TRBJ2-5, with 11 bases lining up with TRBD2. Germline CDR1 and CDR2: SGHAT and FQNNGV. The CDR3 consists of 16 residues. V shed 3 bases, J shed 3 bases, and the junction held 6 bases outside the gene matches. The CDR3 bases are TGTGCCAGCAGCTTGCTACCGGGACTAGCGGAAGAGACCCAGTACTTC. The encoded protein is CASSLLPGLAEETQYF.

This clone occurred a few times. The chain is built from TRBV7-9 and TRBJ2-3; possible D gene TRBD1, 6 bases. This CDR3 has 11 residues. Trimming stripped 4 bases from V and 10 bases from J, with 9 bases between. Germline lookup yields CDR1 SEHNR and CDR2 FQNEAQ (reference sequence). CDR3 amino acids: CASSWDIAQYF. CDR3 DNA: TGTGCCAGCAGCTGGGACATCGCGCAGTATTTT.

This clone was observed a handful of times. The rearrangement uses TRBV19 and TRBJ2-1, with 9 bases aligning to TRBD2. The CDR3 is made up of 14 amino acids. Germline CDR1 and CDR2: LNHDA and SQIVND (reference sequence). V gave up 10 bases and J gave up 7 bases; unmatched junction bases: 11. CDR3 DNA: TGTGCCACCCACGGGAGCGGGGGGCGGAATGAGCAGTTCTTC. Protein product: CATHGSGGRNEQFF.

This rearrangement joins TRBV15 to TRBJ1-1, with D perhaps TRBD1 (5 bases). Germline-derived CDR1 and CDR2 are LNHNV and YYDKDF (reference sequence). This CDR3 region has 14 residues. Trimming removed 1 base at V and 1 base at J, with 7 bases between. The CDR3 loop is CATSRGGENTEAFF. For the CDR3, the DNA is TGTGCCACCAGCAGAGGGGGGGAGAACACTGAAGCTTTCTTT. The full variable domain, rest sourced from reference TRBV15 and TRBJ1-1, is DAMVIQNPRYQVTQFGKPVTLSCSQTLNHNVMYWYQQKSSQAPKLLFHYYDKDFNNEADTPDNFQSRRPNTSFCFLDIRSPGLGDTAMYLCATSRGGENTEAFFGQGTRLTVV.

This clone turned up a few times. J is TRBJ1-2 and V is TRBV12-5; D gene uncertain. Trimming cost V 3 bases and J 4 bases, with 6 bases left between them. The CDR3 is 12 residues long. Germline V lookup: CDR1 LGHNT, CDR2 FRNRAP. The CDR3 DNA is TGTGCTAGTGGTTTCTTTAGCTATGGCTACACCTTC. It is translated as CASGFFSYGYTF.

This clone turned up a few times. This chain connects TRBV30 to TRBJ1-2; D unresolved. In germline, CDR1 is GTSNPN, CDR2 SVGIG (reference sequence). This CDR3 comprises 14 residues. The germline V and J ends were trimmed by 1 base and 1 base, with 10 bases remaining between them. CDR3 amino acids: CAWSELNNNYGYTF. CDR3 nucleotide sequence: TGTGCCTGGAGTGAATTAAATAATAACTATGGCTACACCTTC.

This clone occurred a few times. The chain has TRBV5-6 and TRBJ1-2, with D unresolved. V lost 5 bases and J lost 2, with 7 bases in between. Germline V CDR1 and CDR2: SGHDT, YYEEEE. CDR3 length: 12 amino acids. CDR3 in amino acids: CASSSSNYGYTF. In nucleotides, the CDR3 is TGTGCCAGCAGTAGTAGCAACTATGGCTACACCTTC. The full variable domain, in which reference TRBV5-6 and TRBJ1-2 provide the parts outside the CDR3, is DAGVTQSPTHLIKTRGQQVTLRCSPKSGHDTVSWYQQALGQGPQFIFQYYEEEERQRGNFPDRFSGHQFPNYSSELNVNALLLGDSALYLCASSSSNYGYTFGSGTRLTVV.